The clone carrying this T cell receptor (beta chain) was seen repeatedly, ten times or more. The study ran its PCR with 60 Vbeta and 13 Jbeta primers. TCRdb's copy holds only in-frame clones and misses some; the assay was immunoSEQ multiplex PCR. The data hold about 210,000 clones, with under 85% observed a single time. The data are from a study of cytomegalovirus exposure and HLA in healthy donors. V lost 4 bases and J lost 8; bases outside the gene matches: 13. Looked up from germline, CDR1 is SGHTA and CDR2 is FQGNSA. This CDR3 has 16 residues. The clonotype was recovered from a woman between 45 and 60 years old in good health and CMV-seropositive. Sample: PBMCs. The genes are TRBV7-2 and TRBJ2-1; 8 bases map to TRBD2. CDR3 loop: CASSYLPGGADYEQFF. The CDR3 DNA reads TGTGCCAGCAGCTACCTCCCCGGGGGGGCGGATTATGAGCAGTTCTTC.